This T cell receptor (beta chain) came from a study of T cell repertoires in ileal Crohn's disease. For the study at large: Postoperative therapy was given to about half: 11 thiopurines, 18 anti-TNF agents. Biopsies of the neoterminal ileum at postoperative colonoscopy form M6 samples. Findings of the study overall: Compared with CD4 T cells, sorted CD8 cells carried more expanded clones.

Time point here: neoterminal ileum biopsy at postoperative endoscopy, about 6 months after surgery. Worth noting for this clone: Its target is not known.

J gave up 8 bases and V 10 bases, and 13 bases lay outside the gene matches. The CDR3 length is 14 residues. Germline lookup yields CDR1 MNHNY and CDR2 SVGAGI (reference sequence). TCRB immunosequencing input was roughly 500 nanograms of biopsy DNA per sample. Using immunoSEQ multiplex PCR, the repertoire was profiled, and TCRdb retains in-frame clones only, with some absent. This sample has some 14,000 clones, with around 78% found just once. The sequence derives from an adult with Crohn's disease. This chain links TRBV6-6 with TRBJ1-4; 7 bases are a match to TRBD1. The specimen sequenced was ileal tissue. The CDR3 nucleotides are TGTGCCACCCGCCAGGGGGGCGAGAGAGAAAAACTGTTTTTT. Translating gives CATRQGGEREKLFF.